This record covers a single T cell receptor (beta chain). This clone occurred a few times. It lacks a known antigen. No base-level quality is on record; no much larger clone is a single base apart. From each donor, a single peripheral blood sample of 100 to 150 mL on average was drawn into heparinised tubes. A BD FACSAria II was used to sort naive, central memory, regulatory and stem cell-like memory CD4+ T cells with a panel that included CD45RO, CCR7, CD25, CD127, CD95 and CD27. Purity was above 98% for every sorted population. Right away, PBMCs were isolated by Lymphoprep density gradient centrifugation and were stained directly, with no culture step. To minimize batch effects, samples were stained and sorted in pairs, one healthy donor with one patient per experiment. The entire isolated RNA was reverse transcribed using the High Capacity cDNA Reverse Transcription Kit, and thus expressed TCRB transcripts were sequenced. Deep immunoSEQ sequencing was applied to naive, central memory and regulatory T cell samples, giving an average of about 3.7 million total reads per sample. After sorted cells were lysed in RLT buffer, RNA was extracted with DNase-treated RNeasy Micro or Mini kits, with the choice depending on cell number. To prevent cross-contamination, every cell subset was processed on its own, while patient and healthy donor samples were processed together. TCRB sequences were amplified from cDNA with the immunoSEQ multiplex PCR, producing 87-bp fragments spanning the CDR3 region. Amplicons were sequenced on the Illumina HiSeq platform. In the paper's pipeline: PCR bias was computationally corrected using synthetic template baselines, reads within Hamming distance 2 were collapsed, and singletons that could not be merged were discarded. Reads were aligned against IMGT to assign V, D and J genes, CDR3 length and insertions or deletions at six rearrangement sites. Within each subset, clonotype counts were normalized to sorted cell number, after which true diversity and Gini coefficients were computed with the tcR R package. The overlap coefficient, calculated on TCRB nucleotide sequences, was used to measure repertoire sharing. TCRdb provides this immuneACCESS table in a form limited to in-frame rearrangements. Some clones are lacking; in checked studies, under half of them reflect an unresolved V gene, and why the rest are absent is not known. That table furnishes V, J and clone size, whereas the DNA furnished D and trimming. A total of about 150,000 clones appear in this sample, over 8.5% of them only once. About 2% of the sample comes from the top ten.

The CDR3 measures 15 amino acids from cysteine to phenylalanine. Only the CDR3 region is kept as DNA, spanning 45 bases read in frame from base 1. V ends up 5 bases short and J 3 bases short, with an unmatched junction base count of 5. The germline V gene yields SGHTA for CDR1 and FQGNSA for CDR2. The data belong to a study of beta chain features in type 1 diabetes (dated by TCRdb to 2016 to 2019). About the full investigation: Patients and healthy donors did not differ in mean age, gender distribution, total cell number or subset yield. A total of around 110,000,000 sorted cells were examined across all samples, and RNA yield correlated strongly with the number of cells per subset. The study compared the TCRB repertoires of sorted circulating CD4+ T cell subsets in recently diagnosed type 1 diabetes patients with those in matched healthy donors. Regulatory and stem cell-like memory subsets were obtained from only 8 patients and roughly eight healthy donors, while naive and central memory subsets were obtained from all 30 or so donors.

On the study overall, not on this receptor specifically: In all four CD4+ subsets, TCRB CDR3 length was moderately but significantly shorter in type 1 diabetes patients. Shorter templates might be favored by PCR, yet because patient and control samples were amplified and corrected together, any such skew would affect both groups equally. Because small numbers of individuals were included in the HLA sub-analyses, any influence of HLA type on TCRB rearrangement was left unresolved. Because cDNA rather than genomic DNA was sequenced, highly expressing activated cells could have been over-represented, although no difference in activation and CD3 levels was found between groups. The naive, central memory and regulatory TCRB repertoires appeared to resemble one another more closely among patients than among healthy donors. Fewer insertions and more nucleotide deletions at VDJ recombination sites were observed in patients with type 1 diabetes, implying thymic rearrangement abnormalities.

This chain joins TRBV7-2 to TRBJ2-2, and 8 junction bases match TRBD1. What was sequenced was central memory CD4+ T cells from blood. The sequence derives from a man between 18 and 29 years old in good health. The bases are TGTGCCAGCAGCCGACAGGGGTCGCACACCGGGGAGCTGTTTTTT. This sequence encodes CASSRQGSHTGELFF.